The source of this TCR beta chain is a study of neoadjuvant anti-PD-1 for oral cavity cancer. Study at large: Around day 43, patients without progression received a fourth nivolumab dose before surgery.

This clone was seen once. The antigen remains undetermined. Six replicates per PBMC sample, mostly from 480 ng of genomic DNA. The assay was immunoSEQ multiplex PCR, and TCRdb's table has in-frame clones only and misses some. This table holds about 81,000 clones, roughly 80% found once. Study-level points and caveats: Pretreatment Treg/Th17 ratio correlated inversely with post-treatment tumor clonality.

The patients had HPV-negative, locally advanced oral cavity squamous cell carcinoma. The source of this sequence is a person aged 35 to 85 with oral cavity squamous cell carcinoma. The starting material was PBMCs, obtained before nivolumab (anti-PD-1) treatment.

CDR3 region: CASRVTGGNTEAFF. The CDR3 bases are TGTGCCAGCAGGGTTACAGGGGGGAACACTGAAGCTTTCTTT. The chain combines TRBV27 with TRBJ1-1; 8 nucleotides match TRBD1. After removal of 6 bases from V and 1 base from J, the junction contained 4 bases not matched to a gene. Germline CDR1 and CDR2: MNHEY and SMNVEV (reference sequence). The CDR3 length is 14 residues.